Below are 21 T cell receptor beta chains sequenced from a single sample in a study of blood T cell repertoires in COVID-19 (dated by TCRdb to 2019 to 2021). Libraries came from the immunoSEQ multiplex PCR assay. TCRdb obtained this table from immuneACCESS and retained in-frame rearrangements with V and J assigned. These tables miss some clones; where compared with another copy, unresolved V genes account for less than half of the shortfall, and the remainder is unexplained. The table for this sample lists more than 200,000 clones; roughly 82% of them were counted only once. The top ten constitute 1.4% of the sample. Sequencing was carried out using peripheral blood. These receptors were taken from a woman aged 40-49 years who had recovered from COVID-19.

The CDR3 here is CASSDGRGSTDTQYF. As DNA, the CDR3 is TGTGCCAGCAGTGACGGGCGGGGGAGCACAGATACGCAGTATTTT. The V and J genes are TRBV6-4 and TRBJ2-3; 7 bases map to TRBD2. From germline, CDR1 is MRHNA and CDR2 SNTAGT. V lost 2 bases and J lost 0; bases outside the gene matches: 2. The CDR3 has 15 amino acids.

A single count supports this clone. The chain recombines TRBV7-2 with TRBJ1-3; D perhaps matches TRBD1 (5 bases). Germline V lookup: CDR1 SGHTA, CDR2 FQGNSA. V was clipped by 5 bases and J by 0 bases, with 11 bases between them. There are 15 residues in the CDR3. CDR3 region: CASSRTRVSGNTIYF. CDR3 sequence (DNA): TGTGCCAGCAGCCGGACACGGGTCTCTGGAAACACCATATATTTT.

This clone was observed once. The rearrangement joins TRBV7-6 to TRBJ2-7; TRBD1 agrees at 9 bases. Germline V CDR1 and CDR2: SGHVS, FNYEAQ. With 0 bases clipped from V and 3 bases from J, the junction kept 6 bases outside the gene matches. This CDR3 has 16 residues. The CDR3 spells CASSLAWTGAIYEQYF. As DNA, the CDR3 is TGTGCCAGCAGCTTAGCCTGGACAGGGGCGATCTACGAGCAGTACTTC.

The V call is TRBV7-9, the J call TRBJ1-5, with 7 positions matching TRBD1. V gave up 6 bases and J gave up 3 bases; unmatched junction bases: 8. Germline V gives CDR1 SEHNR, CDR2 FQNEAQ (reference sequence). The CDR3 length is 15 residues. The CDR3 reads CASRKQTGINQPQHF. CDR3 coding DNA: TGTGCCAGCAGAAAGCAGACAGGGATCAATCAGCCCCAGCATTTT.

The rearrangement uses TRBV4-3 and TRBJ1-2; D might be TRBD1 (5 bases). Deletions cut 0 bases from V and 4 bases from J, with 15 bases between. Germline CDR1 reads LGHNA; CDR2 reads YSLEER. The CDR3 sequence is 16 residues long. CDR3 nucleotide sequence: TGCGCCAGCAGCCAAGAACTGGTCAGGGAGGCCTATGGCTACACCTTC. This translates into CASSQELVREAYGYTF.

The rearrangement uses TRBV5-4 and TRBJ2-7; 9 bases align to TRBD1. CDR1 and CDR2 (germline): SGHNT, YYREEE (reference sequence). There are 16 residues in the CDR3. The ends lost 0 bases at V and 2 bases at J; junction bases unmatched: 6. CDR3 amino acids: CASSLEGTGIPYEQYF. CDR3 sequence (DNA): TGTGCCAGCAGCTTGGAGGGGACAGGGATCCCCTACGAGCAGTACTTC.

This clone was detected once. This chain connects TRBV27 to TRBJ1-1; D gene uncertain. Germline V CDR1 and CDR2: MNHEY, SMNVEV (reference sequence). The CDR3 runs 13 residues. Trimming left V 5 bases short and J 4 bases short, with 11 bases between. The CDR3 nucleotides are TGTGCCAGCAGTCTAACAGTGACCACTGAAGCTTTCTTT. Translation: CASSLTVTTEAFF.

The chain carries TRBV6-2 or TRBV6-3 and TRBJ1-1; D is uncertain. Looked up from germline, CDR1 is MNHEY and CDR2 is SVGEGT. The germline V and J ends were trimmed by 5 bases and 2 bases, with 15 bases remaining between them. CDR3 length equals 15 residues. The CDR3 sequence: CASSPGFALNTEAFF. Here the CDR3 DNA reads TGTGCCAGCAGTCCCGGGTTTGCCCTCAACACTGAAGCTTTCTTT.

The rearrangement uses TRBV19 and TRBJ1-4; 7 positions agree with TRBD1. The germline gives CDR1 LNHDA, CDR2 SQIVND (reference sequence). Trimming at V came to 7 bases and at J to 4 bases, leaving 12 bases not matched to a gene. The CDR3 totals 16 residues. DNA of the CDR3: TGTGCCAGTACCTATGCAAGGGGACAGCGTAATGAAAAACTGTTTTTT. It translates to CASTYARGQRNEKLFF.

This clone was counted a few times. The chain carries TRBV7-2 and TRBJ2-1, with 10 bases aligning to TRBD1. The CDR3 spans 14 residues. Germline trimming cut 8 bases from V and 6 bases from J; bases unmatched to any gene: 7. Germline CDR1 and CDR2: SGHTA and FQGNSA. The CDR3 sequence: CASADRGRANEQFF. CDR3 in DNA: TGTGCCAGCGCAGACAGGGGGCGCGCCAATGAGCAGTTCTTC.

The chain is built from TRBV4-2 and TRBJ2-1, with TRBD2 identical over 10 bases. Germline lookup yields CDR1 LGHNA and CDR2 YNFKEQ. Trimming removed 4 bases from V and 4 bases from J; junction bases left unmatched: 7. The CDR3 sequence is 16 residues long. The DNA of the CDR3 is TGTGCCAGCAGCCGAGACCCTAGCGGGGGTTACAATGAGCAGTTCTTC. Translating gives CASSRDPSGGYNEQFF.

This clone was seen just once. The rearrangement joins TRBV9 to TRBJ2-3; 8 nucleotides align to TRBD2. The CDR3 extends over 15 amino acids. Germline V CDR1 and CDR2: SGDLS, YYNGEE. V dropped 2 bases and J dropped 1; count of bases not matched to a gene: 3. In DNA form, the CDR3 reads TGTGCCAGCAGCGTCGGGCGGGGGGGCACAGATACGCAGTATTTT. Amino acids: CASSVGRGGTDTQYF.

The J gene is TRBJ2-1, the V gene TRBV3-1 (or the pseudogene TRBV3-2); 9 bases agree with TRBD2. Germline CDR1 is LGHDT and CDR2 is YNNKEL (reference sequence). This CDR3 is 16 amino acids long. Trimming removed 3 bases from V and 6 bases from J; junction bases left unmatched: 9. The CDR3 DNA sequence: TGTGCCAGCAGCCACTCATTGGGTAGCGGGGGCAATGAGCAGTTCTTC. Encoded protein: CASSHSLGSGGNEQFF.

The chain uses TRBV28 and TRBJ2-3, with unresolved D. There are 13 residues in the CDR3. Between the trimmed V and J ends, which lost 5 bases and 6 bases, there was a span of 12 bases. The germline V gene has CDR1 MDHEN and CDR2 SYDVKM. The CDR3 reads CASSEATVDTQYF. The CDR3 DNA reads as TGTGCCAGCAGTGAGGCCACCGTGGATACGCAGTATTTT.

The rearrangement links TRBV30 to TRBJ2-5; 7 nucleotides agree with TRBD2. The CDR3 length is 15 residues. The V segment lost 1 base and the J segment 3 bases; nucleotides outside the gene matches: 8. CDR1 is GTSNPN and CDR2 is SVGIG in the germline V gene (reference sequence). CDR3 sequence: CAWSGLGGREETQYF. The CDR3 region has the DNA TGTGCCTGGAGTGGATTGGGGGGGAGGGAAGAGACCCAGTACTTC.

The table lists this clone with a count of one. The genes are TRBV6-5 and TRBJ1-4, with 8 bases identical to TRBD1. The CDR3 contains 14 residues. J was trimmed by 3 bases and V by 6 bases; bases with no gene match: 3. Germline CDR1 is MNHEY and CDR2 is SVGAGI. The CDR3 sequence is CASRPTGANEKLFF. As DNA, the CDR3 is TGTGCCAGCAGACCGACAGGGGCTAATGAAAAACTGTTTTTT.

This clone was seen just once. The chain joins TRBV7-3 to TRBJ1-5; D gene unclear. Trimming shortened V by 5 bases and J by 0 bases, and 17 bases separated the two germline ends. The CDR3 sequence is 17 residues long. The V gene's germline CDR1 is SGHTA and CDR2 FQGTGA. The CDR3 bases are TGTGCCAGCAGCCGTCTGGTAACAGACAATAGCAATCAGCCCCAGCATTTT. It is translated as CASSRLVTDNSNQPQHF.

V is TRBV10-3 and J is TRBJ2-5, with TRBD1 matching 12 bases. CDR1 and CDR2 (germline): ENHRY, SYGVKD. V shed 10 bases, J shed 5 bases, and the junction held 8 bases outside the gene matches. The CDR3 sequence is 14 residues long. This chain's CDR3 is CATTGTGGDETQYF. DNA of the CDR3: TGTGCCACCACCGGGACAGGGGGCGATGAGACCCAGTACTTC.

The chain joins TRBV10-3 to TRBJ1-2; a possible D gene is TRBD1 (6 bases). The ends were cut back, 3 bases at V and 8 bases at J, with 13 bases in the middle. Germline lookup yields CDR1 ENHRY and CDR2 SYGVKD. The CDR3 runs 13 residues. The CDR3 region has the DNA TGTGCCATCAGTGACAGGCAGGGGTTAGGCTACACCTTC. It yields the protein CAISDRQGLGYTF.

Points on this clone: This same CDR3 is encoded by further DNA sequences in the sample. V is TRBV5-1 and J is TRBJ2-5; no reliable D call. Trimming removed 0 bases at V and 4 bases at J, with 4 bases between. The germline V gene has CDR1 SGHRS and CDR2 YFSETQ. CDR3 length: 12 residues. The CDR3 region has the DNA TGCGCCAGCAGCTTGGCCGGAGAGACCCAGTACTTC. Its protein product is CASSLAGETQYF.

The chain has TRBV13 and TRBJ2-3; D remains ambiguous. The CDR3 extends over 14 amino acids. Germline V gene lookup returns CDR1 PRHDT and CDR2 FYEKMQ (reference sequence). V shed 5 bases and J shed 2 bases, with 11 bases lying between them. CDR3 DNA: TGTGCCAGCAGCCTCCGTAGTACCACAGATACGCAGTATTTT. Amino acid sequence: CASSLRSTTDTQYF. Complete variable domain (other parts from reference TRBV13 and TRBJ2-3): AAGVIQSPRHLIKEKRETATLKCYPIPRHDTVYWYQQGPGQDPQFLISFYEKMQSDKGSIPDRFSAQQFSDYHSELNMSSLELGDSALYFCASSLRSTTDTQYFGPGTRLTVL.